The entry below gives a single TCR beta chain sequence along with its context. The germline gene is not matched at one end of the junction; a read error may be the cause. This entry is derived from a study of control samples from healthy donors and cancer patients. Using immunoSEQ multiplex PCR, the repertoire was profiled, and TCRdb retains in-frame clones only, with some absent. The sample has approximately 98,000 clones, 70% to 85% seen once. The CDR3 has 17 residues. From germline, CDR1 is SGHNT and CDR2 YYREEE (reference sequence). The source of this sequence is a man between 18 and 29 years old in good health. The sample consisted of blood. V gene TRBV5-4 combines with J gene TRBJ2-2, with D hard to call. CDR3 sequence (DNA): TGTGCCAGCAGTTTGGCACGATGGCTTCCGAACACCGGGGAGCTGTTTTTT. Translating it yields CASSLARWLPNTGELFF.